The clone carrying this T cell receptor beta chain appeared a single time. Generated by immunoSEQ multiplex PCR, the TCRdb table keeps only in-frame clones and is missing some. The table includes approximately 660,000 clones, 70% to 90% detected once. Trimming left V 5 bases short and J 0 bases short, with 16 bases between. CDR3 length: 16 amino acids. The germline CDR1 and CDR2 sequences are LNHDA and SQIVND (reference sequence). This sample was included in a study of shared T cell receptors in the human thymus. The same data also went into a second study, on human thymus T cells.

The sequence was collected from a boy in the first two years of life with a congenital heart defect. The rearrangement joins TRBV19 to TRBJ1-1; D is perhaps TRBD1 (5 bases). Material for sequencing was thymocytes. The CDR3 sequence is CASSLQDTPMNTEAFF. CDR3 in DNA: TGTGCCAGTAGTCTCCAGGACACCCCGATGAACACTGAAGCTTTCTTT.